The 16 T cell receptor beta chains below were found in one sample sequenced in a study of CD8 T cells in Susac syndrome. Random-hexamer reverse transcription was applied to roughly 0.45 to 1 ug RNA. MiXCR, applied by TCRdb to the immunoSEQ multiplex PCR reads, yields one record per CDR3 protein. The table shows about 76,000 distinct CDR3 sequences, with approximately 93% occurring only once. The sequencing input was CD8+ T cells from PBMCs. These receptors all stem from a human donor with Susac syndrome.

The genes are TRBV9 and TRBJ2-1, with 10 nucleotides matching TRBD2. Per the germline V gene, CDR1 is SGDLS and CDR2 is YYNGEE. V lost 3 bases and J lost 2; bases outside the gene matches: 5. The length of the CDR3 is 16 residues. The CDR3 is CASSDQAGGTYNEQFF. The CDR3 nucleotides are TGTGCCAGCAGCGATCAAGCGGGAGGGACCTACAATGAGCAGTTCTTC. Based on the CDR3 plus reference TRBV9 and TRBJ2-1, the full variable domain is DSGVTQTPKHLITATGQRVTLRCSPRSGDLSVYWYQQSLDQGLQFLIQYYNGEERAKGNILERFSAQQFPDLHSELNLSSLELGDSALYFCASSDQAGGTYNEQFFGPGTRLTVL.

The chain employs TRBV5-1 and TRBJ1-1; no clear D gene. Germline lookup yields CDR1 SGHRS and CDR2 YFSETQ. This CDR3 is 15 amino acids long. Trimming shortened V by 2 bases and J by 2 bases, and 13 bases separated the two germline ends. The CDR3 here is CASSLGPSPNTEAFF. CDR3 sequence (DNA): TGCGCCAGCAGCTTAGGTCCTTCCCCAAACACTGAAGCTTTCTTT. The entire variable domain, with the rest obtained from reference TRBV5-1 and TRBJ1-1, is as follows: KAGVTQTPRYLIKTRGQQVTLSCSPISGHRSVSWYQQTPGQGLQFLFEYFSETQRNKGNFPGRFSGRQFSNSRSEMNVSTLELGDSALYLCASSLGPSPNTEAFFGQGTRLTVV.

The rearrangement joins TRBV9 to TRBJ1-5; 7 bases map to TRBD1. Germline CDR1 is SGDLS and CDR2 is YYNGEE. This CDR3 is 16 amino acids long. V shed 0 bases and J 5 bases; nucleotides not matched to a gene: 8. The DNA for the CDR3 is TGTGCCAGCAGCGTAGGCGCAGGGGGTTTCGATCAGCCCCAGCATTTT. Its protein product is CASSVGAGGFDQPQHF.

The gene calls are TRBV15 and TRBJ2-1, with TRBD1 matching over 7 bases. Trimming cost V 3 bases and J 2 bases; bases outside gene matches: 4. The CDR3 covers 15 residues. The germline V gene encodes CDR1 LNHNV and CDR2 YYDKDF (reference sequence). The CDR3 is CATSRSGTAYNEQFF. The CDR3 DNA reads TGTGCCACCAGCAGGTCCGGGACAGCCTACAATGAGCAGTTCTTC. Looking up the rest from reference TRBV15 and TRBJ2-1 gives the full variable domain: DAMVIQNPRYQVTQFGKPVTLSCSQTLNHNVMYWYQQKSSQAPKLLFHYYDKDFNNEADTPDNFQSRRPNTSFCFLDIRSPGLGDTAMYLCATSRSGTAYNEQFFGPGTRLTVL.

The V gene is TRBV28, the J gene TRBJ2-2; D is ambiguous. Between the trimmed V and J ends, which lost 3 bases and 2 bases, there was a span of 13 bases. The CDR3 is made up of 16 amino acids. Germline assignment: CDR1 MDHEN and CDR2 SYDVKM. The CDR3 DNA is TGTGCCAGCAGTTTTTGGAGAAATACTAACACCGGGGAGCTGTTTTTT. Protein product: CASSFWRNTNTGELFF.

This clonotype occurred once. The chain is built from TRBV20-1 and TRBJ2-3; D gene ambiguous. The CDR3 loop spans 14 amino acids. Looked up from germline, CDR1 is DFQATT and CDR2 is SNEGSKA (reference sequence). Trimming removed 4 bases from V and 1 base from J, with 12 bases in between. CDR3 DNA: TGCAGTGCTATTTCCAGCTTGGGCACAGATACGCAGTATTTT. Translated: CSAISSLGTDTQYF.

The chain couples TRBV4-3 to TRBJ2-7; TRBD1 matches at 9 bases. Germline trimming cut 1 base from V and 2 bases from J; bases unmatched to any gene: 0. The germline gives CDR1 LGHNA, CDR2 YSLEER. The CDR3 consists of 14 residues. The CDR3 DNA reads TGCGCCAGCAGCCAAGGACAGGGGGCCTACGAGCAGTACTTC. The encoded protein is CASSQGQGAYEQYF.

V is TRBV20-1 and J is TRBJ1-2; 9 bases fit TRBD1. CDR1 is DFQATT and CDR2 is SNEGSKA in the germline V gene (reference sequence). J lost 6 bases, V lost 5 bases, and 10 bases had no gene match. The CDR3 spans 14 residues. The CDR3: CSAVRDRVLDGYTF. In nucleotides, the CDR3 is TGCAGTGCTGTCCGGGACAGGGTTTTAGATGGCTACACCTTC.

This clonotype was detected once. The chain employs TRBV30 and TRBJ1-5; D is undetermined. The germline CDR1 and CDR2 sequences are GTSNPN and SVGIG (reference sequence). The CDR3 is made up of 17 amino acids. The V end was cut by 1 base, the J end by 0 bases, with 16 bases between. The CDR3 sequence: CAWSANRDTNSNQPQHF. The DNA of the CDR3 is TGTGCCTGGAGTGCAAATCGCGATACTAATAGCAATCAGCCCCAGCATTTT.

This chain links TRBV28 with TRBJ2-5, with a possible D match to TRBD2 (5 bases). The CDR3 runs 15 residues. Per the germline V gene, CDR1 is MDHEN and CDR2 is SYDVKM. V lost 6 bases and J 2 bases, leaving 16 bases between the germline ends. CDR3 sequence reads: CASRKRETRQETQYF. In DNA form, the CDR3 reads TGTGCCAGCAGGAAGAGGGAGACCCGTCAAGAGACCCAGTACTTC.

The genes are TRBV12-3 or TRBV12-4 and TRBJ2-1; 7 bases match TRBD2. The V and J ends lost 3 bases and 3 bases, in that order; junction bases with no gene match: 5. The CDR3 extends over 15 amino acids. The CDR3 region has the DNA TGTGCCAGCAGTTTTACGAGCGGGGTCTACAATGAGCAGTTCTTC. It encodes CASSFTSGVYNEQFF.

The chain combines TRBV4-2 with TRBJ2-5; 7 nucleotides match TRBD2. Germline lookup yields CDR1 LGHNA and CDR2 YNFKEQ. The CDR3 contains 15 residues. Trimming removed 1 base from V and 2 bases from J; junction bases left unmatched: 4. The CDR3 region has the DNA TGTGCCAGCAGCCAAGCTAGCGGCGTACAAGAGACCCAGTACTTC. Encoded protein: CASSQASGVQETQYF.

The chain recombines TRBV20-1 with TRBJ1-1; D unresolved. Between the trimmed V and J ends, which lost 5 bases and 0 bases, there was a span of 10 bases. This CDR3 contains 13 residues. Looked up from germline, CDR1 is DFQATT and CDR2 is SNEGSKA (reference sequence). CDR3 amino acids: CSASPLMNTEAFF. The DNA for the CDR3 is TGCAGTGCTTCCCCACTTATGAACACTGAAGCTTTCTTT.

This clonotype occurred once. This rearrangement joins TRBV2 to TRBJ1-4; D ambiguous. Germline V CDR1 and CDR2: SNHLY, FYNNEI. The V end lost 6 bases, the J end lost 7 bases, and 12 bases lay between the germline ends. The CDR3 is made up of 13 amino acids. The CDR3 reads CASSEPGSEKLFF. Here the CDR3 DNA reads TGTGCCAGCAGCGAACCCGGGTCTGAAAAACTGTTTTTT.

The sample holds a few counts of this clonotype. The V gene is TRBV6-2 or TRBV6-3, the J gene TRBJ2-7; 10 bases agree with TRBD1. The CDR3 loop spans 14 amino acids. Germline V lookup: CDR1 MNHEY, CDR2 SVGEGT. The V gene end was trimmed by 2 bases and the J gene end by 3 bases; junction bases not matched to a gene: 1. The CDR3 sequence: CASSYGTGVYEQYF. CDR3 DNA sequence: TGTGCCAGCAGTTACGGGACAGGGGTCTACGAGCAGTACTTC.

The rearrangement joins TRBV27 to TRBJ2-5, with a possible D match to TRBD1 (6 bases). Trimming shortened V by 5 bases and J by 1 base, and 11 bases separated the two germline ends. This CDR3 is 14 amino acids long. The germline V gene encodes CDR1 MNHEY and CDR2 SMNVEV (reference sequence). The CDR3 is CASSPLGGQETQYF. In DNA, the CDR3 is TGTGCCAGCAGTCCTTTAGGGGGCCAAGAGACCCAGTACTTC.